This T cell receptor (beta chain) appears in the sequencing data of a study of CD8+CD57+ T cells in acquired aplastic anemia. Study findings and constraints: There were around 28 CD8+ CDR3 sequences that occurred in both patients and controls.

TCR beta VDJ and CDR3 profiles were obtained from a genomic DNA template. TCRdb reprocessed the reads via MiXCR and lists one record per CDR3 protein. Counted here are some 160,000 distinct CDR3 sequences, about 50% occurring once; the ten biggest clones make up under 40%. There are many counts of this clonotype. Antigen specificity is unknown. This CDR3 has 14 residues. V was clipped by 8 bases and J by 6 bases; unmatched bases: 10. CDR1 WSHSY and CDR2 SAAADI come from the germline V gene. By flow cytometry, patients selected for sequencing had shown an expansion of CD8+CD57+ cells. The study sampled blood from patients who had received no therapy.

This receptor was identified in a human donor with aplastic anemia. Sequencing was carried out using sorted CD4+, CD8+, or CD8+CD57+ T cells (not recorded which) from PBMCs. This chain connects TRBV10-2 to TRBJ2-7, with TRBD2 matching 10 bases. This CDR3 is CASEAGLAGAEQYF. The CDR3, as DNA: TGCGCCAGCGAAGCAGGGCTAGCGGGAGCCGAGCAGTACTTC.